This passage covers 31 T cell receptor beta chains from one sample sequenced in a study of blood T cell repertoires in COVID-19. Sequencing used immunoSEQ multiplex PCR; TCRdb keeps in-frame clones, though not all of them. The sample has 140,000 or so clones; 80% to 90% are singletons. The specimen sequenced was peripheral blood. All receptors derive from a woman in her forties or fifties with acute or convalescent COVID-19.

This clone was picked up one time. The chain links TRBV7-2 to TRBJ1-1; weak D call: TRBD1 (5 bases). The CDR3 consists of 14 residues. Trimming cost V 1 base and J 4 bases, with 10 bases left between them. CDR1 is SGHTA, CDR2 FQGNSA, per germline. The CDR3 bases are TGTGCCAGCAGCTTAGGTACAGGATTCACTGAAGCTTTCTTT. The encoded protein is CASSLGTGFTEAFF.

This clone has only one observation. The rearrangement joins TRBV2 to TRBJ2-1; the D gene is possibly TRBD2 (6 bases). Germline V gives CDR1 SNHLY, CDR2 FYNNEI. This CDR3 is built from 15 residues. V shed 2 bases and J shed 0 bases, with 8 bases lying between them. This CDR3 is CASSERGLSYNEQFF. CDR3 nucleotides: TGTGCCAGCAGTGAAAGGGGACTCTCCTACAATGAGCAGTTCTTC.

The V and J genes are TRBV27 and TRBJ1-2; a weak D match, TRBD1 (6 bases). Per germline, CDR1 MNHEY and CDR2 SMNVEV (reference sequence). The CDR3 runs 15 residues. V was trimmed by 5 bases and J by 4 bases, leaving 17 bases between them. The CDR3 loop is CASSLVGAAAYGYTF. The CDR3, as DNA: TGTGCCAGCAGTCTAGTGGGGGCCGCAGCCTATGGCTACACCTTC.

The chain carries TRBV5-5 and TRBJ2-2; TRBD2 matches 11 bases. V shed 0 bases, J shed 8 bases, and the junction held 6 bases outside the gene matches. The CDR3 is 16 residues long. Per germline, CDR1 SGHKS and CDR2 YYEKEE (reference sequence). CDR3 DNA: TGTGCCAGCAGCTTGGGTAGCGGGAGGGCCCGGGGGGAGCTGTTTTTT. Residues: CASSLGSGRARGELFF. Together with reference TRBV5-5 and TRBJ2-2, the CDR3 gives the full variable domain: DAGVTQSPTHLIKTRGQQVTLRCSPISGHKSVSWYQQVLGQGPQFIFQYYEKEERGRGNFPDRFSARQFPNYSSELNVNALLLGDSALYLCASSLGSGRARGELFFGEGSRLTVL.

V and J are TRBV19 and TRBJ2-7, with TRBD2 matching 10 bases. CDR1 is LNHDA, CDR2 SQIVND, per germline (reference sequence). The junction had 2 bases not matched to a gene; V was cut back by 1 base and J by 2 bases. This CDR3 contains 15 residues. This CDR3 reads CASSIALAGPYEQYF. CDR3 nucleotides: TGTGCCAGTAGTATAGCACTAGCGGGACCCTACGAGCAGTACTTC.

This sequence joins TRBV5-1 and TRBJ2-4; TRBD2 matches at 10 bases. Germline CDR1 is SGHRS and CDR2 is YFSETQ. This CDR3 is 14 amino acids long. With 1 base clipped from V and 6 bases from J, the junction kept 1 base outside the gene matches. The CDR3 region is CASSLSGGANIQYF. As DNA, the CDR3 is TGCGCCAGCAGCTTGAGCGGGGGGGCAAACATTCAGTACTTC.

This chain links TRBV7-2 with TRBJ1-4; D is possibly TRBD1 (6 bases). V dropped 5 bases and J dropped 1 base, with 11 bases sitting between them. The CDR3 contains 15 residues. The germline gives CDR1 SGHTA, CDR2 FQGNSA. The CDR3 bases are TGTGCCAGCAGCCTTAGGGGGGGAACTAATGAAAAACTGTTTTTT. This sequence encodes CASSLRGGTNEKLFF.

The chain links TRBV9 to TRBJ2-2; D is unclear. The CDR3 is 15 amino acids. Looked up from germline, CDR1 is SGDLS and CDR2 is YYNGEE. V was clipped by 3 bases and J by 4 bases, with 13 bases between them. CDR3 sequence (DNA): TGTGCCAGCAGCGCCCAGCGCGCCTCCACCGGGGAGCTGTTTTTT. It translates to CASSAQRASTGELFF.

The J gene is TRBJ2-1, the V gene TRBV6-6, with TRBD2 identical over 8 bases. Losses at the gene ends were 4 bases for V and 6 bases for J; bases not matched to a gene: 5. The CDR3 consists of 14 residues. CDR1 MNHNY and CDR2 SVGAGI come from the germline V gene (reference sequence). The CDR3 sequence: CASSLTGTSNEQFF. CDR3 sequence (DNA): TGTGCCAGCAGTTTAACCGGGACTAGCAATGAGCAGTTCTTC.

The gene calls are TRBV29-1 and TRBJ2-6, with 10 bases aligning to TRBD1. J gave up 4 bases and V 7 bases, and 16 bases lay outside the gene matches. This CDR3 spans 18 amino acids. Germline values: CDR1 SQVTM, CDR2 ANQGSEA. CDR3 DNA: TGCAGCGGTTTTTTACGTCCCGGGACAGGGGACGGGGCCAACGTCCTGACTTTC. This codes for CSGFLRPGTGDGANVLTF.

This clone occurred a few times. Other DNA sequences in this sample translate to the same CDR3. V gene TRBV5-1 combines with J gene TRBJ2-7; 8 nucleotides agree with TRBD1. CDR3 length equals 14 residues. Germline CDR1 SGHRS, CDR2 YFSETQ. With 0 bases clipped from V and 1 base from J, the junction kept 0 bases outside the gene matches. The CDR3 DNA reads as TGCGCCAGCAGCTTGGGACAGGGGTCCTACGAGCAGTACTTC. Translated: CASSLGQGSYEQYF.

This chain connects TRBV7-8 to TRBJ2-1, with 9 bases that match TRBD2. After removal of 10 bases from V and 6 bases from J, the junction contained 16 bases not matched to a gene. The CDR3 contains 16 residues. CDR1 is SGHVS and CDR2 is FQNEAQ in the germline V gene. The CDR3 reads CANTDLKGREGNEQFF. Written as DNA, the CDR3 is TGTGCCAATACGGACTTAAAAGGGCGGGAGGGCAATGAGCAGTTCTTC.

V is TRBV5-6 and J is TRBJ2-7; no reliable D call. Germline V gene data show CDR1 as SGHDT and CDR2 as YYEEEE. The CDR3 sequence is 13 residues long. Trimming shortened V by 0 bases and J by 2 bases, and 6 bases separated the two germline ends. The CDR3 bases are TGTGCCAGCAGCTTGGAACGAGCCTACGAGCAGTACTTC. Amino acid sequence: CASSLERAYEQYF. The variable domain in full, with the rest retrieved from reference TRBV5-6 and TRBJ2-7, is DAGVTQSPTHLIKTRGQQVTLRCSPKSGHDTVSWYQQALGQGPQFIFQYYEEEERQRGNFPDRFSGHQFPNYSSELNVNALLLGDSALYLCASSLERAYEQYFGPGTRLTVT.

The count of this clone is one. The chain uses TRBV24-1 and TRBJ1-5; possibly TRBD1 for D (5 bases). Germline V gene lookup returns CDR1 KGHDR and CDR2 SFDVKD. Trimming stripped 3 bases from V and 5 bases from J, with 16 bases between. The CDR3 extends over 16 amino acids. The CDR3 here is CATSDRGRGDYQPQHF. The CDR3 DNA is TGTGCCACCAGTGATCGGGGACGCGGGGATTATCAGCCCCAGCATTTT.

This chain uses TRBV27 with TRBJ2-7, with D possibly matching TRBD2 (6 bases). The CDR3 is 16 amino acids. Germline values: CDR1 MNHEY, CDR2 SMNVEV (reference sequence). Trimming left V 1 base short and J 3 bases short, with 16 bases between. CDR3 sequence: CASSLLATKGGYEQYF. CDR3 coding DNA: TGTGCCAGCAGTTTATTAGCCACCAAGGGAGGCTACGAGCAGTACTTC.

V usage is TRBV6-5 and J usage is TRBJ1-4, with TRBD1 matching over 7 bases. Germline values: CDR1 MNHEY, CDR2 SVGAGI. J gave up 5 bases and V 7 bases, and 7 bases lay outside the gene matches. The CDR3 sequence is 14 residues long. The CDR3 DNA reads TGTGCCAGCACCCCGGGACAGACGAATGAAAAACTGTTTTTT. It yields the protein CASTPGQTNEKLFF.

The genes are TRBV7-3 and TRBJ2-1; TRBD1 matches at 7 bases. Germline lookup yields CDR1 SGHTA and CDR2 FQGTGA. J gave up 3 bases and V 3 bases, and 5 bases lay outside the gene matches. CDR3 length equals 15 residues. The chain's CDR3 is CASSFPGTDYNEQFF. The DNA of the CDR3 is TGTGCCAGCAGCTTTCCCGGGACAGACTACAATGAGCAGTTCTTC. Full variable domain (outside the CDR3, taken from reference TRBV7-3 and TRBJ2-1): GAGVSQTPSNKVTEKGKYVELRCDPISGHTALYWYRQSLGQGPEFLIYFQGTGAADDSGLPNDRFFAVRPEGSVSTLKIQRTERGDSAVYLCASSFPGTDYNEQFFGPGTRLTVL.

DNA of the CDR3: TGCAGCGCCGCGGGGACGAACACTGAAGCTTTCTTT. Translated: CSAAGTNTEAFF. This chain links TRBV29-1 with TRBJ1-1; TRBD1 is a possible D gene (5 bases). Trimming shortened V by 7 bases and J by 1 base, and 10 bases separated the two germline ends. This CDR3 comprises 12 residues. CDR1 and CDR2 (germline): SQVTM, ANQGSEA.

V is TRBV30 and J is TRBJ1-2; a weak D match, TRBD1 (5 bases). The germline V and J ends were trimmed by 5 bases and 8 bases, with 15 bases remaining between them. The CDR3 is 12 amino acids. Germline assignment: CDR1 GTSNPN and CDR2 SVGIG (reference sequence). This chain's CDR3 is CAWSPRAGGYTF. The CDR3 DNA follows: TGTGCCTGGTCCCCCAGGGCGGGGGGCTACACCTTC.

The chain carries TRBV6-1 and TRBJ1-2; D remains unclear. The germline V and J ends were trimmed by 0 bases and 6 bases, with 11 bases remaining between them. CDR1 is MNHNS, CDR2 SASEGT, per germline. The CDR3 sequence is 14 residues long. Here the CDR3 DNA reads TGTGCCAGCAGTGAAGCCTTCGAGGAGGATGGCTACACCTTC. It specifies CASSEAFEEDGYTF.

The V and J genes are TRBV10-3 and TRBJ1-3; no firm D call. The CDR3 runs to 15 residues. Trimming took off 4 bases at V and 0 bases at J, with 10 bases between the two ends. Per germline, CDR1 ENHRY and CDR2 SYGVKD. CDR3 in amino acids: CAISGGSPSGNTIYF. DNA for the CDR3: TGTGCCATCAGTGGAGGCAGCCCCTCTGGAAACACCATATATTTT.

The rearrangement joins TRBV5-4 to TRBJ2-2; TRBD2 aligns across 9 bases. J lost 4 bases, V lost 4 bases, and 8 bases had no gene match. The CDR3 sequence is 16 residues long. Germline V gene lookup returns CDR1 SGHNT and CDR2 YYREEE (reference sequence). CDR3 coding DNA: TGTGCCAGCAGCCTTCAGGCGGGAGGGGTCACCGGGGAGCTGTTTTTT. Residues: CASSLQAGGVTGELFF. The complete variable domain, with remaining parts taken from reference TRBV5-4 and TRBJ2-2, reads ETGVTQSPTHLIKTRGQQVTLRCSSQSGHNTVSWYQQALGQGPQFIFQYYREEENGRGNFPPRFSGLQFPNYSSELNVNALELDDSALYLCASSLQAGGVTGELFFGEGSRLTVL.

This clone occurred once. The rearrangement joins TRBV6-1 to TRBJ1-1, with 9 bases lining up with TRBD1. V was pared by 4 bases and J by 0 bases, with 6 bases of the junction left unmatched. This CDR3 is 16 amino acids long. Germline-derived CDR1 and CDR2 are MNHNS and SASEGT. The CDR3 DNA reads TGTGCCAGCAGTGCGGGACAGGGCCTCATGAACACTGAAGCTTTCTTT. This codes for CASSAGQGLMNTEAFF.

V and J are TRBV15 and TRBJ2-5, with D maybe TRBD1 (5 bases). Germline CDR1 LNHNV, CDR2 YYDKDF (reference sequence). This CDR3 spans 12 amino acids. Between the trimmed V and J ends, which lost 5 bases and 8 bases, there was a span of 12 bases. The CDR3 loop reads CATSGARVTQYF. CDR3 nucleotides: TGTGCCACCAGCGGAGCCAGGGTTACCCAGTACTTC.

The V gene is TRBV30, the J gene TRBJ2-6; 10 bases match TRBD1. The V gene's germline CDR1 is GTSNPN and CDR2 SVGIG (reference sequence). CDR3 length equals 20 residues. V was pared by 0 bases and J by 4 bases, with 15 bases of the junction left unmatched. The CDR3, as DNA: TGTGCCTGGAGTGTCCGGTCGGGACAGGGGTATCTAGGCGGGGCCAACGTCCTGACTTTC. Protein: CAWSVRSGQGYLGGANVLTF.

This chain uses TRBV6-5 with TRBJ2-7; TRBD2 might be the D (5 bases). The CDR3 has 15 amino acids. With 6 bases removed from V and 7 bases from J, the gap between germline ends came to 22 bases. CDR1 and CDR2 from the germline V gene are MNHEY and SVGAGI. The CDR3 nucleotides read TGTGCCAGCAGGGATCTCCGGGGTCCGACGGAAGAGCAGTACTTC. Its protein is CASRDLRGPTEEQYF.

The rearrangement uses TRBV7-9 and TRBJ2-5; 8 nucleotides line up with TRBD1. CDR1 is SEHNR and CDR2 is FQNEAQ in the germline V gene (reference sequence). The V and J ends lost 3 bases and 5 bases, in that order; junction bases with no gene match: 11. The CDR3 loop spans 16 amino acids. CDR3 protein: CASSLGQVGVRETQYF. The CDR3 bases are TGTGCCAGCAGCTTGGGACAGGTTGGGGTCCGGGAGACCCAGTACTTC.

The genes are TRBV27 and TRBJ1-5; D ambiguous. The V end was cut by 2 bases, the J end by 3 bases, with 8 bases between. This CDR3 has 14 residues. Germline CDR1 is MNHEY and CDR2 is SMNVEV (reference sequence). The CDR3 DNA sequence: TGTGCCAGCAGTTTACTGGGCCTCAATCAGCCCCAGCATTTT. Translation gives CASSLLGLNQPQHF.

The rearrangement links TRBV4-1 to TRBJ2-1, with 9 bases matching TRBD2. Germline V lookup: CDR1 MGHRA, CDR2 YSYEKL. With 3 bases clipped from V and 6 bases from J, the junction kept 6 bases outside the gene matches. CDR3 length: 15 amino acids. The DNA for the CDR3 is TGCGCCAGCAGCCAGATGGGACTAGCTCGCAATGAGCAGTTCTTC. Protein sequence: CASSQMGLARNEQFF.

This clone has just one count. This chain joins TRBV5-1 and TRBJ2-3; 14 nucleotides line up with TRBD2. J lost 5 bases, V lost 3 bases, and 2 bases had no gene match. Germline lookup yields CDR1 SGHRS and CDR2 YFSETQ. The CDR3 contains 15 residues. CDR3 amino acids: CASSSGLAGGDTQYF. The CDR3 DNA follows: TGCGCCAGCAGCTCCGGACTAGCGGGAGGAGATACGCAGTATTTT.

This clone occurred once. CDR3 loop: CASSARQGGMNTEAFF. CDR3 DNA sequence: TGTGCCAGCAGTGCAAGACAGGGGGGAATGAACACTGAAGCTTTCTTT. V and J are TRBV27 and TRBJ1-1; TRBD1 aligns across 9 bases. The ends lost 5 bases at V and 0 bases at J; junction bases unmatched: 7. The germline CDR1 and CDR2 sequences are MNHEY and SMNVEV (reference sequence). This CDR3 is built from 16 residues.